This passage covers 20 T cell receptor beta chains from one sample sequenced in a study of T cell responses to AZD1222 COVID-19 vaccine. The protocol was immunoSEQ multiplex PCR, while the TCRdb copy is restricted to in-frame clones and leaves out a portion. The sample holds approximately 120,000 clones, around nine tenths seen once. This sample comprised peripheral blood, obtained on day 0 of AZD1222 vaccination. These receptors all come from an adult in good health.

This chain uses TRBV6-2 or TRBV6-3 with TRBJ1-5; the D gene is possibly TRBD1 (6 bases). V dropped 0 bases and J dropped 2 bases, with 8 bases sitting between them. The CDR3 contains 15 residues. The germline V gene has CDR1 MNHEY and CDR2 SVGEGT. This chain's CDR3 is CASSYSDRRNQPQHF. CDR3 bases: TGTGCCAGCAGTTACTCGGACAGACGCAATCAGCCCCAGCATTTT.

V usage is TRBV7-9 and J usage is TRBJ2-7, with 7 bases that match TRBD2. This CDR3 comprises 14 residues. Trimming took 1 base from V and 3 from J; bases not matched to a gene: 3. Germline loops: CDR1 SEHNR, CDR2 FQNEAQ (reference sequence). The CDR3 is CASSLGLADYEQYF. DNA of the CDR3: TGTGCCAGCAGCTTAGGGCTAGCGGACTACGAGCAGTACTTC.

The sample holds a few counts of this clone. The rearrangement uses TRBV29-1 and TRBJ1-1; D gene ambiguous. V was trimmed by 7 bases and J by 1 base, leaving 10 bases between them. Germline CDR1 is SQVTM and CDR2 is ANQGSEA. This CDR3 has 12 amino acids. CDR3 region: CSAGHRNTEAFF. CDR3 nucleotide sequence: TGCAGCGCCGGGCACCGGAACACTGAAGCTTTCTTT.

V is TRBV7-2 and J is TRBJ2-3, with a weak D call TRBD2 (5 bases). The CDR3 is made up of 14 amino acids. Germline V CDR1 and CDR2: SGHTA, FQGNSA. V was trimmed by 2 bases and J by 1 base, leaving 7 bases between them. CDR3 amino acids: CASSLRERTDTQYF. The CDR3 region has the DNA TGTGCCAGCAGCTTAAGGGAGCGCACAGATACGCAGTATTTT. The whole variable domain, remainder taken from reference TRBV7-2 and TRBJ2-3, is GAGVSQSPSNKVTEKGKDVELRCDPISGHTALYWYRQSLGQGLEFLIYFQGNSAPDKSGLPSDRFSAERTGGSVSTLTIQRTQQEDSAVYLCASSLRERTDTQYFGPGTRLTVL.

The J gene is TRBJ2-5, the V gene TRBV7-9; TRBD1 might be the D (6 bases). In germline, CDR1 is SEHNR, CDR2 FQNEAQ (reference sequence). V was trimmed by 8 bases and J by 1 base, leaving 8 bases between them. This CDR3 contains 12 residues. The CDR3 sequence: CASEDSQETQYF. In DNA, the CDR3 is TGTGCCAGCGAGGACAGCCAAGAGACCCAGTACTTC.

The rearrangement links TRBV27 to TRBJ1-4, with 8 bases that match TRBD1. The junction had 11 bases not matched to a gene; V was cut back by 6 bases and J by 14 bases. The germline gives CDR1 MNHEY, CDR2 SMNVEV (reference sequence). The CDR3 has 13 residues. The CDR3 protein is CASSLTHRTGLFF. CDR3 bases: TGTGCCAGCAGCCTAACTCACCGGACAGGGCTGTTTTTT.

The chain couples TRBV9 to TRBJ1-1; D is possibly TRBD1 (6 bases). The CDR3 extends over 13 amino acids. Germline assignment: CDR1 SGDLS and CDR2 YYNGEE. V was cut by 2 bases and J by 8 bases, with 13 bases left in between. CDR3 DNA sequence: TGTGCCAGCAGCGTGGCCGGGACAAACGAAGCTTTCTTT. It yields the protein CASSVAGTNEAFF.

This clone was seen only a few times. The rearrangement links TRBV7-8 to TRBJ2-7, with D possibly TRBD2 on 6 matching bases. Germline V CDR1 and CDR2: SGHVS, FQNEAQ. The CDR3 spans 15 residues. V was trimmed by 3 bases and J by 1 base, leaving 13 bases between them. Here the CDR3 reads CASSFAVAESYEQYF. CDR3 DNA: TGTGCCAGCAGCTTTGCGGTAGCGGAGTCCTACGAGCAGTACTTC. The full variable domain, rest sourced from reference TRBV7-8 and TRBJ2-7, is GAGVSQSPRYKVAKRGQDVALRCDPISGHVSLFWYQQALGQGPEFLTYFQNEAQLDKSGLPSDRFFAERPEGSVSTLKIQRTQQEDSAVYLCASSFAVAESYEQYFGPGTRLTVT.

This chain connects TRBV4-3 to TRBJ1-2; D is perhaps TRBD1 (6 bases). Trimming left V 0 bases short and J 5 bases short, with 13 bases between. Looked up from germline, CDR1 is LGHNA and CDR2 is YSLEER. This CDR3 is 15 amino acids long. CDR3: CASSQDLGGPYGYTF. CDR3 DNA: TGCGCCAGCAGCCAAGATCTGGGGGGCCCTTATGGCTACACCTTC.

The chain links TRBV27 to TRBJ1-2; D remains unclear. The germline V gene encodes CDR1 MNHEY and CDR2 SMNVEV (reference sequence). Trimming took 3 bases from V and 7 from J, leaving 12 bases between them. The CDR3 loop spans 13 amino acids. The CDR3 loop is CASSLGRHSGYTF. CDR3 DNA: TGTGCCAGCAGTTTGGGAAGACACTCTGGCTACACCTTC.

As for this clone: This sample includes further DNA sequences coding for the same CDR3. The chain recombines TRBV11-2 with TRBJ2-1; D gene ambiguous. The CDR3 consists of 13 residues. Germline CDR1 is SGHAT and CDR2 is FQNNGV. The V end lost 1 base, the J end lost 0 bases, and 1 base lay between the germline ends. CDR3: CASSLASYNEQFF. The CDR3 DNA reads TGTGCCAGCAGCTTAGCCTCCTACAATGAGCAGTTCTTC.

CDR3 bases: TGTGCCAAAACCGGGAGGGACAGGACCCAAGAGACCCAGTACTTC. Its protein product is CAKTGRDRTQETQYF. This rearrangement joins TRBV24-1 to TRBJ2-5; TRBD1 or TRBD2 may be the D gene (8 bases each). Looked up from germline, CDR1 is KGHDR and CDR2 is SFDVKD. With 11 bases removed from V and 1 base from J, the gap between germline ends came to 19 bases. CDR3 length equals 15 residues.

This sequence joins TRBV3-1 (or the pseudogene TRBV3-2) and TRBJ1-1, with D uncertain. CDR3 length equals 13 residues. Trimming shortened V by 4 bases and J by 1 base, and 7 bases separated the two germline ends. Germline CDR1 is LGHDT and CDR2 is YNNKEL (reference sequence). The CDR3 region is CASSRRENTEAFF. The CDR3 coding sequence is TGTGCCAGCAGCCGCCGGGAGAACACTGAAGCTTTCTTT.

CDR3 protein: CASSWSGNGELFF. As DNA, the CDR3 is TGTGCCAGCAGCTGGAGTGGAAACGGGGAGCTGTTTTTT. The chain joins TRBV11-2 to TRBJ2-2, with D unresolved. Germline CDR1 and CDR2: SGHAT and FQNNGV. V lost 4 bases and J 7 bases, leaving 10 bases between the germline ends. This CDR3 has 13 residues.

The chain recombines TRBV20-1 with TRBJ1-1; D unresolved. V was cut by 6 bases and J by 0 bases, with 17 bases left in between. This CDR3 contains 15 residues. Per the germline V gene, CDR1 is DFQATT and CDR2 is SNEGSKA (reference sequence). DNA for the CDR3: TGCAGTGCAAGTCCCCACTTACGTATGAACACTGAAGCTTTCTTT. Translation: CSASPHLRMNTEAFF.

The genes are TRBV19 and TRBJ1-4; maybe TRBD1 (5 bases). Germline CDR1 and CDR2: LNHDA and SQIVND (reference sequence). V was cut by 4 bases and J by 0 bases, with 12 bases left in between. This CDR3 is built from 16 residues. CDR3 in amino acids: CASSSPGHATNEKLFF. The CDR3 nucleotides are TGTGCCAGTAGTAGCCCCGGACACGCAACTAATGAAAAACTGTTTTTT.

The chain carries TRBV5-1 and TRBJ1-4, with D uncertain. Per the germline V gene, CDR1 is SGHRS and CDR2 is YFSETQ. The CDR3 totals 13 residues. V lost 1 base to trimming and J lost 7 bases, with 8 bases between them. Written as DNA, the CDR3 is TGCGCCAGCAGCTTGTACGAGGGTGAAAAACTGTTTTTT. Residues: CASSLYEGEKLFF.

This clone was recorded only once. The J gene is TRBJ1-1, the V gene TRBV28; weak D call: TRBD1 (6 bases). Germline assignment: CDR1 MDHEN and CDR2 SYDVKM. Trimming stripped 6 bases from V and 1 base from J, with 15 bases between. The CDR3 has 15 amino acids. The CDR3, as DNA: TGTGCCAGCAGGAGAACTACAGGGAAGAACACTGAAGCTTTCTTT. It yields the protein CASRRTTGKNTEAFF.

The DNA for the CDR3 is TGCAGTGCTAGTAGGGGGGTGCGGAATGAGCAGTTCTTC. Translation gives CSASRGVRNEQFF. The chain combines TRBV20-1 with TRBJ2-1; D possibly matches TRBD1 or TRBD2 (6 bases each). V lost 3 bases and J lost 7, with 13 bases in between. This CDR3 is 13 amino acids long. Germline V CDR1 and CDR2: DFQATT, SNEGSKA (reference sequence).

This chain connects TRBV7-9 to TRBJ2-1; 10 bases match TRBD2. V shed 2 bases and J 6 bases; nucleotides not matched to a gene: 13. The CDR3 extends over 18 amino acids. Germline CDR1 and CDR2: SEHNR and FQNEAQ (reference sequence). Here the CDR3 reads CASSLSSGRAQVRNEQFF. The CDR3 region has the DNA TGTGCCAGCAGCTTAAGCAGCGGGAGGGCCCAAGTTCGCAATGAGCAGTTCTTC.